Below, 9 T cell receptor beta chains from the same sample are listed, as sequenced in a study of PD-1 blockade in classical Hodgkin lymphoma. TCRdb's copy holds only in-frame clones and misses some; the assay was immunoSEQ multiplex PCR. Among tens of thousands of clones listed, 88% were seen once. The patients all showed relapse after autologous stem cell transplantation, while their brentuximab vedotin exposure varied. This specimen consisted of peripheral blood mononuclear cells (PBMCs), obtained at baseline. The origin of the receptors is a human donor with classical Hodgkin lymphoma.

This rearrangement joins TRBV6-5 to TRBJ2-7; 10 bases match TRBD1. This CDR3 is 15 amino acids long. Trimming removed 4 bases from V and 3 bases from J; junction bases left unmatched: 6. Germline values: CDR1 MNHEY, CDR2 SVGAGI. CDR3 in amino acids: CASSLGQGLFYEQYF. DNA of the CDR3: TGTGCCAGCAGTTTGGGACAGGGGCTTTTCTACGAGCAGTACTTC.

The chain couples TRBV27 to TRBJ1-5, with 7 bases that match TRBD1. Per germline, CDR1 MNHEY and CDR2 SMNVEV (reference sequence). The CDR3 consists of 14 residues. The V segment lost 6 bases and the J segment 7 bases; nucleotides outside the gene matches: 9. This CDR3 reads CASSRDRVGQPQHF. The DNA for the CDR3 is TGTGCCAGCAGCAGAGACAGGGTAGGGCAGCCCCAGCATTTT.

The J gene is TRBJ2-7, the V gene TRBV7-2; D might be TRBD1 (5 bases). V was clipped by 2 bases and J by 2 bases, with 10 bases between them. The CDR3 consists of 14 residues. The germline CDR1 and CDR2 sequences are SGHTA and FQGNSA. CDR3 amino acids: CASSLQGDPYEQYF. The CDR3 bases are TGTGCCAGCAGCTTACAGGGTGACCCCTACGAGCAGTACTTC.

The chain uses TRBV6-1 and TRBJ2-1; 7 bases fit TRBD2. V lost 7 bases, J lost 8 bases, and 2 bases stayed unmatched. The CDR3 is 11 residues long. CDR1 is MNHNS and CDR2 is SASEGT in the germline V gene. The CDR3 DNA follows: TGTGCCAGCATGGCGGGGGATGAGCAGTTCTTC. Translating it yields CASMAGDEQFF.

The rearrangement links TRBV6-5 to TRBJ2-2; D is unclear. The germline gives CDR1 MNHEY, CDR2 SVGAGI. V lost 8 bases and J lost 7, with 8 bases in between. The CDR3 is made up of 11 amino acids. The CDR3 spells CASELGGELFF. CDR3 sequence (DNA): TGTGCCAGCGAATTGGGCGGGGAGCTGTTTTTT.

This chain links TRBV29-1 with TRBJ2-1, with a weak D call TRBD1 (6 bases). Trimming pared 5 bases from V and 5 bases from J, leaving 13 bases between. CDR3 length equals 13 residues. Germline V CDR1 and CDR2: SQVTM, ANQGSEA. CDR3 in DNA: TGCAGCGTTTCGGGACAAAGGAACAATGAGCAGTTCTTC. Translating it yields CSVSGQRNNEQFF.

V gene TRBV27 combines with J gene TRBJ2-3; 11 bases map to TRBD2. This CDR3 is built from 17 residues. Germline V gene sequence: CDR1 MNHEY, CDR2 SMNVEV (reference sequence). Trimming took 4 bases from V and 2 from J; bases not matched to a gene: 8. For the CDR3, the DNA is TGTGCCAGCAGTTCGCGACTAGCGGGACTATTCACAGATACGCAGTATTTT. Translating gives CASSSRLAGLFTDTQYF.

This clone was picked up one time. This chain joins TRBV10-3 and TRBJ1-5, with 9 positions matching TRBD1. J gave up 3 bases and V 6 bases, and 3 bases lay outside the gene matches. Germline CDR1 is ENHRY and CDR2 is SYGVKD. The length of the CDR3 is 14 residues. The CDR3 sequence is CAISRDRDNQPQHF. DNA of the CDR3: TGTGCCATCAGCCGGGACAGGGACAATCAGCCCCAGCATTTT.

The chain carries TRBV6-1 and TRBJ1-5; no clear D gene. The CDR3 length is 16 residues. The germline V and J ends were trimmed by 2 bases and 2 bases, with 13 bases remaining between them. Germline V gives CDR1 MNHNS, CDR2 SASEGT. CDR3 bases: TGTGCCAGCAGTGAATTCGAAGGGTCCGGCAATCAGCCCCAGCATTTT. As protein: CASSEFEGSGNQPQHF.